This TCR beta chain was identified in a study of CD8 T cells in ankylosing spondylitis. General study results and limits: Roughly eight highly homologous variants made up a TCR beta motif that seemed to typify ankylosing spondylitis blood.

This clonotype was found a few times. Its antigen is unidentified. Trimming removed 6 bases from V and 8 bases from J, with 13 bases in between. The germline CDR1 and CDR2 sequences are ENHRY and SYGVKD. The CDR3 is 12 residues long. TCRdb recomputed calls from the 5' RACE reads with MiXCR, one row per CDR3 protein. The table includes 750,000 to 850,000 distinct CDR3 sequences, about 12% detected once. The genes are TRBV10-3 and TRBJ1-2; a possible D gene is TRBD1 (6 bases). Specimen: blood, either unsorted or a sorted T cell fraction (not recorded which). The sequence was collected from a male donor with ankylosing spondylitis. DNA for the CDR3: TGTGCCATCAGCGAGGGGGGAGGCGGCTACACCTTC. Translating gives CAISEGGGGYTF.